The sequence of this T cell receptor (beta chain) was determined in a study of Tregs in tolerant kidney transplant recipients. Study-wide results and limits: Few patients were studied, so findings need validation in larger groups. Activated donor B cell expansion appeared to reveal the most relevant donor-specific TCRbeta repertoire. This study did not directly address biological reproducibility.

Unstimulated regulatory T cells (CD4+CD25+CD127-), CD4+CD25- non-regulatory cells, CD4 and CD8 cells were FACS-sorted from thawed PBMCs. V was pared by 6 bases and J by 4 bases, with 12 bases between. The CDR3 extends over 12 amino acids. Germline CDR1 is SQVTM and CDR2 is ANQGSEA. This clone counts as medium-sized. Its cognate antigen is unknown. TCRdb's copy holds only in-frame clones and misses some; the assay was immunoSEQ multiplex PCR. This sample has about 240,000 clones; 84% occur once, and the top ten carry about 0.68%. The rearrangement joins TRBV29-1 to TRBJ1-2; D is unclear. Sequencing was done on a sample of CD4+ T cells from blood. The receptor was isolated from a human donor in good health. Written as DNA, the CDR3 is TGCAGCGTCGGGGAAGGGCTCTATGGCTACACCTTC. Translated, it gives CSVGEGLYGYTF.